The 13 T cell receptor beta chains reported below all come from one sample, sequenced in a study of T-cell reconstitution after alpha-beta-depleted transplantation in children. Unique molecular identifiers were incorporated during preparation of the TCRbeta library. Using its own MiXCR run on the PCR reads, TCRdb lists one record per CDR3 protein. The sample holds around 480,000 distinct CDR3 sequences, less than 35% seen once. Sample: PBMCs from the stem cell graft donor, taken from the stem cell graft. These TCRs come from a human donor who donated a stem cell graft to a child with aplastic anemia.

This clonotype has at least ten counts. The chain has TRBV20-1 and TRBJ2-7; a weak D match, TRBD1 (7 bases). From germline, CDR1 is DFQATT and CDR2 SNEGSKA (reference sequence). Between the trimmed V and J ends, which lost 3 bases and 4 bases, there was a span of 16 bases. The CDR3 sequence is 14 residues long. The CDR3 DNA reads as TGCAGTGCTAGGGATCAGACAGGGAGGTACGAGCAGTACTTC. Amino acids: CSARDQTGRYEQYF.

The chain carries TRBV7-2 and TRBJ2-1, with 8 bases that match TRBD1. Unmatched junction bases numbered 9, after V lost 0 bases and J lost 8 bases. This CDR3 is built from 16 residues. CDR1 and CDR2 from the germline V gene are SGHTA and FQGNSA. The CDR3 region is CASSLALTDRVHEQFF. The CDR3 DNA reads TGTGCCAGCAGCTTAGCCCTCACGGACAGGGTACATGAGCAGTTCTTC.

The chain carries TRBV6-5 and TRBJ1-5; 9 bases align to TRBD1. V dropped 6 bases and J dropped 3; count of bases not matched to a gene: 9. This CDR3 comprises 16 residues. The germline CDR1 and CDR2 sequences are MNHEY and SVGAGI. CDR3 loop: CASSYRDRDPNQPQHF. CDR3 coding DNA: TGTGCCAGCAGCTACCGGGACAGGGACCCCAATCAGCCCCAGCATTTT.

This chain uses TRBV6-1 with TRBJ2-3, with 10 nucleotides matching TRBD1. V lost 6 bases and J lost 3; bases outside the gene matches: 3. This CDR3 is built from 14 residues. CDR1 and CDR2 from the germline V gene are MNHNS and SASEGT. The CDR3 here is CASREGQGTDTQYF. CDR3 nucleotide sequence: TGTGCCAGCAGAGAGGGACAGGGGACAGATACGCAGTATTTT.

This clonotype showed up many times. The chain has TRBV5-1 and TRBJ1-1; tentative D call: TRBD1 (5 bases). CDR3 length: 14 residues. CDR1 and CDR2 (germline): SGHRS, YFSETQ. V shed 7 bases and J shed 3 bases, with 16 bases lying between them. CDR3 DNA sequence: TGCGCCAGCTTCCCCCGGACATCTGACACTGAAGCTTTCTTT. Translated: CASFPRTSDTEAFF.

This clonotype was detected only a few times. This chain links TRBV10-2 with TRBJ2-7; the D gene is possibly TRBD1 (6 bases). CDR3 length: 13 amino acids. Trimming took off 6 bases at V and 6 bases at J, with 15 bases between the two ends. Germline lookup yields CDR1 WSHSY and CDR2 SAAADI. CDR3 region: CASRTSRTAEQYV. The CDR3 DNA follows: TGCGCCAGCAGGACCTCCCGGACAGCCGAGCAGTACGTC.

This clonotype was seen only a few times. The chain is built from TRBV29-1 and TRBJ2-2, with a weak D call TRBD1 (6 bases). The V end was cut by 4 bases, the J end by 3 bases, with 12 bases between. The CDR3 extends over 14 amino acids. The germline gives CDR1 SQVTM, CDR2 ANQGSEA. CDR3: CSVADRLDTGELFF. CDR3 coding DNA: TGCAGCGTTGCTGACAGGCTAGACACCGGGGAGCTGTTTTTT.

The chain is built from TRBV9 and TRBJ1-5; 8 bases match TRBD1. Germline loops: CDR1 SGDLS, CDR2 YYNGEE. Trimming cost V 0 bases and J 6 bases; bases outside gene matches: 8. This CDR3 is built from 16 residues. The CDR3 sequence is CASSVEAGGVGQPQHF. The CDR3 DNA is TGTGCCAGCAGCGTAGAAGCAGGGGGCGTCGGTCAGCCCCAGCATTTT.

The chain has TRBV2 and TRBJ2-1; possible D gene TRBD1, 5 bases. This CDR3 region has 13 residues. Trimming left V 8 bases short and J 8 bases short, with 16 bases between. Germline V gene sequence: CDR1 SNHLY, CDR2 FYNNEI. The CDR3 bases are TGTGCCAGCTCTAGGCAGGGTGGTTATGAGCAGTTCTTC. Its translation is CASSRQGGYEQFF.

Ten or more counts support this clonotype. The chain couples TRBV7-2 to TRBJ1-5, with D hard to call. This CDR3 is built from 15 residues. V lost 1 base and J lost 3, with 10 bases in between. Germline assignment: CDR1 SGHTA and CDR2 FQGNSA. The CDR3 sequence is CASSLGRQDNQPQHF. Here the CDR3 DNA reads TGTGCCAGCAGCTTAGGTCGCCAGGACAATCAGCCCCAGCATTTT.

The chain has TRBV20-1 and TRBJ2-1; TRBD2 matches 7 bases. Germline CDR1 is DFQATT and CDR2 is SNEGSKA (reference sequence). Unmatched junction bases numbered 8, after V lost 4 bases and J lost 5 bases. CDR3 length: 14 residues. The CDR3 bases are TGCAGTGCTAATTCACCGGGACTACACAATGAGCAGTTCTTC. This encodes CSANSPGLHNEQFF.

CDR3 protein: CASSFAQGNYGYTF. CDR3 coding DNA: TGTGCCAGCAGCTTCGCACAGGGAAACTATGGCTACACCTTC. The V call is TRBV7-9, the J call TRBJ1-2, with D maybe TRBD1 (6 bases). Germline assignment: CDR1 SEHNR and CDR2 FQNEAQ (reference sequence). V was pared by 3 bases and J by 2 bases, with 10 bases between. The CDR3 contains 14 residues.

The rearrangement links TRBV5-1 to TRBJ1-1, with no clear D. The V end lost 0 bases, the J end lost 2 bases, and 11 bases lay between the germline ends. This CDR3 comprises 15 residues. Per germline, CDR1 SGHRS and CDR2 YFSETQ. This CDR3 is CASSLGPYGNTEAFF. The CDR3 DNA follows: TGCGCCAGCAGCTTGGGTCCCTATGGAAACACTGAAGCTTTCTTT.